These 7 T cell receptor beta chains were all obtained from the same sample, sequenced in a study of PD-1 blockade in classical Hodgkin lymphoma. TCRdb's table, derived via immunoSEQ multiplex PCR, lists solely in-frame clones and lacks some. The sample has more than 40,000 clones, 88% seen once. Exposure to brentuximab vedotin varied, and each patient had relapsed following autologous stem cell transplantation. The sample here was peripheral blood mononuclear cells (PBMCs), taken at baseline. The origin of the receptors is a human donor with classical Hodgkin lymphoma.

This clone was seen a few times. The chain uses TRBV7-2 and TRBJ1-2; TRBD1 matches 7 bases. The germline V gene encodes CDR1 SGHTA and CDR2 FQGNSA. V lost 0 bases and J lost 4; bases outside the gene matches: 14. CDR3 length: 18 amino acids. DNA for the CDR3: TGTGCCAGCAGCTTAGCCGCTCAGACAGGGCTCCTTGTCTATGGCTACACCTTC. It codes for CASSLAAQTGLLVYGYTF.

There are a few counts of this clone. This chain connects TRBV28 to TRBJ2-7; D is possibly TRBD1 (5 bases). Trimming stripped 4 bases from V and 6 bases from J, with 7 bases between. This CDR3 is 11 amino acids long. Germline V gene data show CDR1 as MDHEN and CDR2 as SYDVKM. The CDR3 bases are TGTGCCAGCAGTTGGGGCGTCGAGCAGTACTTC. Amino acid sequence: CASSWGVEQYF.

The chain couples TRBV28 to TRBJ1-1; no firm D call. Trimming took 4 bases from V and 5 from J, leaving 5 bases between them. The CDR3 extends over 11 amino acids. Germline V gives CDR1 MDHEN, CDR2 SYDVKM. CDR3 DNA: TGTGCCAGCAGTTATCGGACTGAAGCTTTCTTT. Translation: CASSYRTEAFF. The full variable domain, completed using reference TRBV28 and TRBJ1-1, is DVKVTQSSRYLVKRTGEKVFLECVQDMDHENMFWYRQDPGLGLRLIYFSYDVKMKEKGDIPEGYSVSREKKERFSLILESASTNQTSMYLCASSYRTEAFFGQGTRLTVV.

The chain couples TRBV27 to TRBJ1-5; no clear D. The V end was cut by 4 bases, the J end by 3 bases, with 7 bases between. The germline V gene has CDR1 MNHEY and CDR2 SMNVEV (reference sequence). CDR3 size: 13 residues. CDR3 nucleotide sequence: TGTGCCAGCAGTTCCCGGTACAATCAGCCCCAGCATTTT. Its translation is CASSSRYNQPQHF.

The rearrangement links TRBV15 to TRBJ1-2; tentative D call: TRBD1 (5 bases). The germline gives CDR1 LNHNV, CDR2 YYDKDF (reference sequence). V was trimmed by 0 bases and J by 8 bases, leaving 13 bases between them. CDR3 size: 14 residues. The CDR3 sequence is CATSRDKGPEGYTF. The CDR3 region has the DNA TGTGCCACCAGCAGAGATAAGGGGCCGGAGGGCTACACCTTC.

The table lists this clone with a count of one. J is TRBJ2-5 and V is TRBV11-3; D is ambiguous. Trimming shortened V by 0 bases and J by 3 bases, and 11 bases separated the two germline ends. Germline V gene data show CDR1 as SGHNT and CDR2 as YENEEA. The CDR3 length is 15 residues. This chain's CDR3 is CASSLDGRTKETQYF. CDR3 sequence (DNA): TGTGCCAGCAGCTTAGACGGGCGAACCAAAGAGACCCAGTACTTC.

The rearrangement joins TRBV29-1 to TRBJ2-1; D perhaps matches TRBD1 (6 bases). The CDR3 is 13 amino acids. V shed 4 bases and J shed 3 bases, with 10 bases lying between them. Germline V gives CDR1 SQVTM, CDR2 ANQGSEA. Here the CDR3 reads CSVVDSNYNEQFF. CDR3 coding DNA: TGCAGCGTTGTGGACAGCAACTACAATGAGCAGTTCTTC.